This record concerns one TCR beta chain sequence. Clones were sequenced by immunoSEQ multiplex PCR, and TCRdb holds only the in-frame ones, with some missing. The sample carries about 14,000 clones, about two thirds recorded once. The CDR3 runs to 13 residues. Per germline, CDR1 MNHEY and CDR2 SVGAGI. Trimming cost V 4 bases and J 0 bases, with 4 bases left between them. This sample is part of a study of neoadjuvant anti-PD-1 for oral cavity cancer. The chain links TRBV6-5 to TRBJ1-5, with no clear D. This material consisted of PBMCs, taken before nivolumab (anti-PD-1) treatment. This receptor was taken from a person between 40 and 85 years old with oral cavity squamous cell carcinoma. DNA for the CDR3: TGTGCCAGCAGTTTAGGTAGCAATCAGCCCCAGCATTTT. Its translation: CASSLGSNQPQHF.